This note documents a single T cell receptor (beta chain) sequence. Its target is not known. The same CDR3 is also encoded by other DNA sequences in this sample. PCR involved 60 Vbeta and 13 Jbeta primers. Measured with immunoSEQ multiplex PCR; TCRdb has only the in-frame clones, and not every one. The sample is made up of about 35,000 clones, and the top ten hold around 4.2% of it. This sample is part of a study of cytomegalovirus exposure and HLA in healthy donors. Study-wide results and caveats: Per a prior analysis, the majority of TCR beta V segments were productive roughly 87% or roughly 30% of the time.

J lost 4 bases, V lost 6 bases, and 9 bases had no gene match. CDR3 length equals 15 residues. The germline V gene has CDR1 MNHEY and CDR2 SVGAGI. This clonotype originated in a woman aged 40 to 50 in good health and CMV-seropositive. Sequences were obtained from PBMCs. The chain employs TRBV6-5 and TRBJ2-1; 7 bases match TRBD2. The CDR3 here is CASSTLEGGYNEQFF. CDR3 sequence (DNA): TGTGCCAGCAGCACCCTTGAGGGAGGGTACAATGAGCAGTTCTTC.